Following are 28 T cell receptor beta chains from one sample sequenced in a study of identical twins. TCRdb reanalysed the 5' RACE reads using MiXCR and keeps one entry per CDR3 protein. Counted here are around 1.7 million distinct CDR3 sequences, about 31% occurring once; the ten biggest clones make up 0.27%. Sequencing was done on a sample of cord blood. These receptors were collected from a newborn girl in good health.

This clonotype was detected a few times. This chain links TRBV27 with TRBJ2-1; D gene uncertain. The V gene lost 2 bases and the J gene lost 8 bases, with 7 bases spanning the gap. The V gene's germline CDR1 is MNHEY and CDR2 SMNVEV (reference sequence). This CDR3 region has 12 residues. CDR3 sequence: CASSLGEDEQFF. CDR3 DNA sequence: TGTGCCAGCAGTTTAGGGGAAGATGAGCAGTTCTTC.

This clonotype turned up a few times. The chain is built from TRBV28 and TRBJ2-7; 10 bases fit TRBD1. V trimming: 2 bases; J trimming: 7 bases; junction bases outside the gene matches: 8. The CDR3 runs 15 residues. Looked up from germline, CDR1 is MDHEN and CDR2 is SYDVKM. The CDR3 DNA reads TGTGCCAGCAGTTTACAGGACAGGGGGTGGAATGAGCAGTACTTC. Translating gives CASSLQDRGWNEQYF. Variable domain in full (rest from reference TRBV28 and TRBJ2-7): DVKVTQSSRYLVKRTGEKVFLECVQDMDHENMFWYRQDPGLGLRLIYFSYDVKMKEKGDIPEGYSVSREKKERFSLILESASTNQTSMYLCASSLQDRGWNEQYFGPGTRLTVT.

The chain recombines TRBV6-6 with TRBJ2-1, with TRBD2 identical over 14 bases. The trim removed 6 bases at V and 7 bases at J, leaving 5 bases unmatched. The CDR3 consists of 15 residues. In germline, CDR1 is MNHNY, CDR2 SVGAGI (reference sequence). The CDR3 is CASRLGLAGVNEQFF. The DNA for the CDR3 is TGTGCCAGCAGGCTGGGACTAGCGGGAGTGAATGAGCAGTTCTTC.

This clonotype was counted between two and nine times. The chain joins TRBV5-1 to TRBJ1-4, with TRBD1 matching over 8 bases. This CDR3 comprises 16 residues. Trimming took 1 base from V and 8 from J; bases not matched to a gene: 10. Germline lookup yields CDR1 SGHRS and CDR2 YFSETQ. Here the CDR3 reads CASSLYVGRGHEKLFF. CDR3 sequence (DNA): TGCGCCAGCAGCTTGTATGTCGGCAGGGGGCACGAAAAACTGTTTTTT.

This rearrangement joins TRBV13 to TRBJ2-5; TRBD1 aligns across 8 bases. J was trimmed by 1 base and V by 5 bases; bases with no gene match: 9. Germline-derived CDR1 and CDR2 are PRHDT and FYEKMQ (reference sequence). The length of the CDR3 is 16 residues. The CDR3 here is CASSPSGQDIQETQYF. CDR3 sequence (DNA): TGTGCCAGCAGCCCATCGGGACAGGACATCCAAGAGACCCAGTACTTC.

This clonotype was found a few times. The DNA for the CDR3 is TGTGCCAGCAGTTTATCAGGGAGCAACACCGGGGAGCTGTTTTTT. This sequence encodes CASSLSGSNTGELFF. V usage is TRBV12-3 or TRBV12-4 and J usage is TRBJ2-2; D tentatively fits TRBD1 or TRBD2 (5 bases each). V dropped 2 bases and J dropped 2 bases, with 9 bases sitting between them. CDR3 length equals 15 residues.

Comments on this clonotype: At one boundary the junction diverges from the germline segment, which might be a read error. The V gene is TRBV2, the J gene TRBJ1-5; TRBD1 agrees at 7 bases. Germline CDR1 reads SNHLY; CDR2 reads FYNNEI. CDR3 size: 15 residues. For the CDR3, the DNA is TGTGCCAGCAGGGAGGACAGGTTAAGCTCTCAGCCCCAGCCTTTT. Amino acid sequence: CASREDRLSSQPQPF.

For this clonotype: One end of the junction varies from germline; a read error may be responsible. This chain joins TRBV20-1 and TRBJ2-1, with 8 bases that match TRBD2. CDR1 and CDR2 from the germline V gene are DFQATT and SNEGSKA (reference sequence). The CDR3 totals 16 residues. The CDR3 loop is CSARDNPGGPMNGQFF. DNA for the CDR3: TGCAGTGCTAGAGATAACCCGGGGGGGCCTATGAATGGGCAGTTCTTC.

Only a few counts were recorded for this clonotype. DNA of the CDR3: TGTGCCAGCAGTTACTCAACCTATCCGGGACACACAGATACGCAGTATTTT. It encodes CASSYSTYPGHTDTQYF. This chain connects TRBV6-5 to TRBJ2-3; D might be TRBD1 (6 bases). V lost 0 bases to trimming and J lost 2 bases, with 15 bases between them. Germline loops: CDR1 MNHEY, CDR2 SVGAGI. CDR3 length equals 17 residues.

A few counts support this clonotype. The chain links TRBV7-9 to TRBJ2-7, with D possibly matching TRBD1 (6 bases). CDR3 length equals 15 residues. In germline, CDR1 is SEHNR, CDR2 FQNEAQ (reference sequence). The ends were cut back, 3 bases at V and 3 bases at J, with 15 bases in the middle. The CDR3 DNA is TGTGCCAGCAGCTTCCCCCGGGACAAAGACTACGAGCAGTACTTC. Translation: CASSFPRDKDYEQYF.

This sequence joins TRBV5-1 and TRBJ2-5, with D perhaps TRBD1 (6 bases). Trimming cost V 1 base and J 4 bases, with 14 bases left between them. The CDR3 loop spans 15 amino acids. Germline V CDR1 and CDR2: SGHRS, YFSETQ. The CDR3 here is CASSLTQGRRETQYF. CDR3 sequence (DNA): TGCGCCAGCAGCTTGACGCAGGGGCGGCGAGAGACCCAGTACTTC.

The chain has TRBV2 and TRBJ2-5, with D hard to call. The V gene lost 4 bases and the J gene lost 5 bases, with 14 bases spanning the gap. This CDR3 is 14 amino acids long. Germline loops: CDR1 SNHLY, CDR2 FYNNEI. Here the CDR3 DNA reads TGTGCCAGCAGTGTGCGAGCATTAGGGGAGACCCAGTACTTC. It translates to CASSVRALGETQYF.

This clonotype has more than one count but fewer than ten. This chain links TRBV10-3 with TRBJ2-6; unclear D gene. This CDR3 spans 13 amino acids. Trimming left V 3 bases short and J 4 bases short, with 4 bases between. The germline CDR1 and CDR2 sequences are ENHRY and SYGVKD. The CDR3 region is CAISETGANVLTF. DNA of the CDR3: TGTGCCATCAGTGAAACCGGGGCCAACGTCCTGACTTTC.

This clonotype was seen a few times. The CDR3 loop reads CATSGGSSYNEQFF. CDR3 nucleotide sequence: TGTGCCACCAGTGGCGGAAGCTCCTACAATGAGCAGTTCTTC. This chain uses TRBV24-1 with TRBJ2-1; D is undetermined. Germline loops: CDR1 KGHDR, CDR2 SFDVKD. V was cut by 5 bases and J by 0 bases, with 7 bases left in between. The CDR3 length is 14 residues.

Notes on this clonotype: Germline and junction disagree at one end, which may indicate a read error. V is TRBV10-3 and J is TRBJ2-7, with D possibly TRBD2 on 6 matching bases. The CDR3 sequence is 14 residues long. The germline V gene encodes CDR1 ENHRY and CDR2 SYGVKD. The CDR3 here is CAASAGSSSYEQCF. The CDR3 DNA sequence: TGTGCTGCCTCGGCGGGGTCAAGCTCCTACGAGCAGTGCTTC.

The chain uses TRBV27 and TRBJ2-1, with 11 bases identical to TRBD2. Germline trimming cut 2 bases from V and 6 bases from J; bases unmatched to any gene: 9. Per the germline V gene, CDR1 is MNHEY and CDR2 is SMNVEV (reference sequence). This CDR3 contains 17 residues. For the CDR3, the DNA is TGTGCCAGCAGTTTAATTAGGAGGCTAGCGGGAGGCAATGAGCAGTTCTTC. As protein: CASSLIRRLAGGNEQFF.

Of note for this clonotype: Compared with germline, one end of the junction differs, possibly owing to a read error. V gene TRBV7-9 combines with J gene TRBJ1-2; D not resolved. The CDR3 sequence is 14 residues long. CDR1 and CDR2 from the germline V gene are SEHNR and FQNEAQ (reference sequence). CDR3 nucleotide sequence: TGTGCCAGCGGCTTAGTGGCGAGGGAGGGCGGCTACACCTTC. Translation: CASGLVAREGGYTF.

The gene calls are TRBV6-6 and TRBJ2-5; maybe TRBD2 (6 bases). Per the germline V gene, CDR1 is MNHNY and CDR2 is SVGAGI (reference sequence). V lost 5 bases, J lost 9 bases, and 10 bases lay in between. The CDR3 covers 11 residues. The CDR3 loop is CASSAPGAQYF. In DNA, the CDR3 is TGTGCCAGCAGTGCCCCGGGGGCCCAGTACTTC.

This clonotype has a handful of counts. This sequence joins TRBV7-2 and TRBJ2-1; D may be TRBD2 (5 bases). CDR1 and CDR2 from the germline V gene are SGHTA and FQGNSA. Deletions cut 2 bases from V and 5 bases from J, with 10 bases between. The CDR3 totals 14 residues. The DNA of the CDR3 is TGTGCCAGCAGCTTAAGCCTAGCCCACAATGAGCAGTTCTTC. It codes for CASSLSLAHNEQFF.

This rearrangement joins TRBV7-6 to TRBJ2-1, with D unresolved. The CDR3 length is 12 residues. The germline V gene encodes CDR1 SGHVS and CDR2 FNYEAQ. The V end lost 4 bases, the J end lost 3 bases, and 4 bases lay between the germline ends. CDR3 coding DNA: TGTGCCAGCAGCTATCACTACAATGAGCAGTTCTTC. It encodes CASSYHYNEQFF.

A note on this clonotype: This could be a read error, since a much larger clone is one nucleotide away. The J gene is TRBJ2-3, the V gene TRBV9; D not certain. The V gene's germline CDR1 is SGDLS and CDR2 YYNGEE. The CDR3 spans 15 residues. CDR3 loop: CASSVASVSTDTHYF. DNA of the CDR3: TGTGCCAGCAGCGTAGCCAGCGTTTCCACAGATACGCACTATTTT.

V and J are TRBV4-2 and TRBJ2-3; TRBD2 matches 12 bases. V lost 4 bases and J lost 0; bases outside the gene matches: 8. Germline V gives CDR1 LGHNA, CDR2 YNFKEQ. The CDR3 is 18 amino acids. The CDR3 region has the DNA TGTGCCAGCAGCCGCCTACTAGCGGGGGGCGCTAGCACAGATACGCAGTATTTT. It is translated as CASSRLLAGGASTDTQYF.

The V and J genes are TRBV6-5 and TRBJ2-7, with D possibly matching TRBD1 (6 bases). Trimming took 4 bases from V and 3 from J, leaving 13 bases between them. The germline V gene has CDR1 MNHEY and CDR2 SVGAGI. The CDR3 loop spans 14 amino acids. The CDR3 DNA reads TGTGCCAGCAGTTCCCCCGACAGGTACTACGAGCAGTACTTC. Protein product: CASSSPDRYYEQYF.

This clonotype turned up a few times. The V gene is TRBV27, the J gene TRBJ2-7; a possible D gene is TRBD1 (6 bases). This CDR3 comprises 17 residues. V shed 0 bases and J shed 2 bases, with 17 bases lying between them. Germline CDR1 reads MNHEY; CDR2 reads SMNVEV (reference sequence). The DNA of the CDR3 is TGTGCCAGCAGTTTATCGAGAGCTCCGGGACACCCCTACGAGCAGTACTTC. Translation gives CASSLSRAPGHPYEQYF.

The V and J genes are TRBV20-1 and TRBJ1-5, with a weak D call TRBD1 (5 bases). CDR3 size: 13 residues. Trimming stripped 2 bases from V and 4 bases from J, with 9 bases between. The germline gives CDR1 DFQATT, CDR2 SNEGSKA (reference sequence). The CDR3 nucleotides are TGCAGTGCTAGACCTCAGGGTAATCAGCCCCAGCATTTT. Amino acids: CSARPQGNQPQHF.

The chain employs TRBV11-2 and TRBJ2-7; 7 bases map to TRBD1. The germline gives CDR1 SGHAT, CDR2 FQNNGV. Trimming cost V 1 base and J 9 bases; bases outside gene matches: 12. This CDR3 region has 15 residues. Written as DNA, the CDR3 is TGTGCCAGCAGCTTAGCCACATTGACAGGGTCTGGGCAGTACTTC. It codes for CASSLATLTGSGQYF.

CDR3 sequence reads: CASTTTPGQGRTEAFF. CDR3 bases: TGTGCCAGCACGACAACTCCGGGACAGGGACGAACTGAAGCTTTCTTT. The rearrangement joins TRBV2 to TRBJ1-1, with TRBD1 identical over 9 bases. The CDR3 totals 16 residues. V dropped 7 bases and J dropped 5; count of bases not matched to a gene: 14. Germline assignment: CDR1 SNHLY and CDR2 FYNNEI. The full variable domain, rest sourced from reference TRBV2 and TRBJ1-1, is EPEVTQTPSHQVTQMGQEVILRCVPISNHLYFYWYRQILGQKVEFLVSFYNNEISEKSEIFDDQFSVERPDGSNFTLKIRSTKLEDSAMYFCASTTTPGQGRTEAFFGQGTRLTVV.

This clonotype turned up a few times. The CDR3 DNA sequence: TGTGCCAGCAGCCAAAGGGCCCGGAACACTGAAGCTTTCTTT. Protein sequence: CASSQRARNTEAFF. V usage is TRBV3-1 and J usage is TRBJ1-1; D remains unclear. Germline V CDR1 and CDR2: LGHDT, YNNKEL (reference sequence). The CDR3 totals 14 residues. Trimming cost V 2 bases and J 1 base, with 8 bases left between them.